Below, one T cell receptor beta chain is given with its context. How the authors handled the data: Amplification from reference gene primers served as the basis for estimated nucleated cell counts. Profiling relied on immunoSEQ multiplex PCR, and the TCRdb table lists in-frame clones only, not all of them. V, J and clone size derive from that table, while D and trimming were established from the DNA sequence. The sample lists about 88,000 clones, roughly 84% seen once, with 2.5% to 3.5% in the top ten. These data are taken from a study of blood T cell repertoires in COVID-19. Study at large: Spain, Italy and the United States supplied samples that represented acute and convalescent COVID-19. T cells, B-cell-depleted T cells, or PBMCs provided the cDNA or gDNA that served as material.

The germline V and J ends were trimmed by 1 base and 0 bases, with 12 bases remaining between them. Germline assignment: CDR1 LGHDT and CDR2 YNNKEL (reference sequence). The CDR3 sequence is 16 residues long. The chain combines TRBV3-1 (or the pseudogene TRBV3-2) with TRBJ1-1; D unclear. The sample was peripheral blood. The TCR was taken from an elderly woman with acute or convalescent COVID-19. CDR3 bases: TGTGCCAGCAGCCAAGGGAGCAGTTTTATGAACACTGAAGCTTTCTTT. This encodes CASSQGSSFMNTEAFF.